This T cell receptor gamma chain was sequenced for a study of Vδ1+ human thymocytes. The template was reverse-transcribed extracted RNA. Pooled V-gene forward primers with one constant-region reverse primer generated the CDR3 amplicons by multiplex PCR. TCRdb reprocessed the multiplex PCR reads through CATT. The sample carries tens of thousands of gamma-chain clones, around 18% recorded once. Comment on this clone: What it recognizes is unknown. Other DNA sequences in this sample translate to the same CDR3.

Germline V gene sequence: CDR1 GITISATS, CDR2 ISYDGTV (reference sequence). The CDR3 spans 14 residues. V lost 2 bases to trimming and J lost 2 bases; unmatched junction nucleotides: 6. Overall study findings and caveats: Thymic TRG and TRD repertoires appeared highly polyclonal, with Gaussian CDR3 length distributions.

J is TRGJ1 or TRGJ2 and V is TRGV9. The sequenced sample consisted of Vdelta1+ gamma-delta thymocytes from the thymus. Subset given: FACS-sorted CD3+ TCRalphabeta- TCRVdelta1+ TCRVdelta2- thymocytes. The receptor's source is a boy less than two years old who had congenital heart surgery. The CDR3 nucleotides are TGTGCCTTGTGGGAGGCGATTCATTATTATAAGAAACTCTTT. Translation gives CALWEAIHYYKKLF.